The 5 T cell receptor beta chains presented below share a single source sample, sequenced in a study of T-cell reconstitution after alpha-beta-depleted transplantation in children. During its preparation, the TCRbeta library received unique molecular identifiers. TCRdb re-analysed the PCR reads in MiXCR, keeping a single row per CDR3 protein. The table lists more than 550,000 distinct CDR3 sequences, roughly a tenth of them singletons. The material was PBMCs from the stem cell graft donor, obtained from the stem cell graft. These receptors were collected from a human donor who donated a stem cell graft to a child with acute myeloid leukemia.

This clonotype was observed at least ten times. The CDR3 nucleotides read TGCGCCAGCAGCTTCGGCTTGAACACCGGGGAGCTGTTTTTT. Amino acid sequence: CASSFGLNTGELFF. This sequence joins TRBV5-1 and TRBJ2-2; D ambiguous. Germline lookup yields CDR1 SGHRS and CDR2 YFSETQ. V lost 2 bases and J 1 base, leaving 6 bases between the germline ends. This CDR3 comprises 14 residues.

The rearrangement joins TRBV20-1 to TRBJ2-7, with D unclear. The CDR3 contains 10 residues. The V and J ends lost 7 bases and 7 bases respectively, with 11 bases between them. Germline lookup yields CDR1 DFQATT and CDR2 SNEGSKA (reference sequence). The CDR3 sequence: CSVRPGEQYF. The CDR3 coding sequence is TGCAGTGTTCGTCCGGGTGAGCAGTACTTC.

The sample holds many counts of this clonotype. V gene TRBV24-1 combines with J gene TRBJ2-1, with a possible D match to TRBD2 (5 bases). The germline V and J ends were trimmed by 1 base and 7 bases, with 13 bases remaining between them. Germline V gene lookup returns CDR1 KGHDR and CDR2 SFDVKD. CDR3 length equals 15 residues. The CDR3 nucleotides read TGTGCCACCAGTGATTTCCCCGGGAAAGGAAATGAGCAGTTCTTC. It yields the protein CATSDFPGKGNEQFF.

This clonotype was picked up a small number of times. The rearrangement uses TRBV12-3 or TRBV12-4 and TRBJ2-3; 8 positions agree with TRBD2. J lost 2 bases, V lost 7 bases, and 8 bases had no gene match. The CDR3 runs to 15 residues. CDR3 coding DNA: TGTGCCAGCACCGGGAGGGCGTATTACACAGATACGCAGTATTTT. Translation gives CASTGRAYYTDTQYF.

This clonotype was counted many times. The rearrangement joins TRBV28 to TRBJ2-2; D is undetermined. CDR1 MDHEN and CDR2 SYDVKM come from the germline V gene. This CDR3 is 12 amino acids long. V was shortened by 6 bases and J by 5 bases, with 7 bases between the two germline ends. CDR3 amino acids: CASSLRTGELFF. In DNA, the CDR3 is TGTGCCAGCAGCCTTCGAACCGGGGAGCTGTTTTTT.